This TCR beta chain was identified during a study of identical twins. The germline V gene encodes CDR1 SGHAT and CDR2 FQDESV (reference sequence). This CDR3 is built from 14 residues. V gave up 3 bases and J gave up 3 bases; unmatched junction bases: 2. TCRdb re-analysed the 5' RACE reads in MiXCR, keeping a single row per CDR3 protein. The sample shows nearly 200,000 distinct CDR3 sequences, 15% to 20% of them seen only once. This sample was shared with a second study, whose subject was T cells expressing NK-cell markers. That paper states: Sorted CD3+CD56+NKG2C+, CD3+CD56+NKG2C- and CD3+CD56-NKG2C+ T cells supplied TCR beta repertoires.

Sequences were obtained from CD8+ T cells sorted from blood. This TCR was recovered from a woman aged 18-35 years in good health. This chain joins TRBV11-1 and TRBJ2-7; 10 bases agree with TRBD2. The CDR3 nucleotides read TGTGCCAGCAGCTTTTCTAGCGGGGGCTACGAGCAGTACTTC. Protein product: CASSFSSGGYEQYF.